This entry describes one T cell receptor beta chain. Antigen unknown. Here immunoSEQ multiplex PCR was the method, and the copy in TCRdb shows in-frame clones only, minus some. This table holds 120,000 or so clones, just under 95% found once. The data were taken from a study of graft-versus-host responses after intestinal transplantation. The CDR3 is 17 amino acids. Germline CDR1 reads SGHTA; CDR2 reads FQGNSA. V gave up 5 bases and J gave up 1 base, with 18 bases separating them. This TCR was sampled from a human donor who received an intestinal transplant. The sample here was unstimulated CD8+ T cells sorted from spleen or lymph node cells, taken before intestinal transplant. The chain combines TRBV7-2 with TRBJ1-3, with D perhaps TRBD1 (5 bases). This CDR3 reads CASSPSWGWASGNTIYF. CDR3 coding DNA: TGTGCCAGCAGCCCAAGTTGGGGGTGGGCTTCTGGAAACACCATATATTTT.